The 5 T cell receptor beta chains listed next were all sequenced from one sample in a study of spatial heterogeneity in lung cancer. Their antigen targets remain unknown. Notes on the study in general: It was found that expanded intratumoral alpha and beta TCR counts tracked tumor mutation counts.

TCRdb used MiXCR to reprocess the 5' RACE reads, holding one entry per CDR3 protein. The sample has some 13,000 distinct CDR3 sequences; over 3% are singletons. Indicated time point: sample taken at primary tumor resection. This material consisted of lung tumor tissue, taken at surgery. The receptors derive from a male donor with early-stage non-small cell lung cancer.

This clonotype was recorded many times. This chain links TRBV14 with TRBJ1-1; D perhaps matches TRBD1 (6 bases). The V end lost 4 bases, the J end lost 4 bases, and 13 bases lay between the germline ends. Germline CDR1 reads SGHDN; CDR2 reads FVKESK. This CDR3 spans 14 amino acids. As DNA, the CDR3 is TGTGCCAGCAGCCGCAAGGCAGGGGCCACTGAAGCTTTCTTT. Its protein product is CASSRKAGATEAFF.

This clonotype has a count of ten or more. The rearrangement uses TRBV6-1 and TRBJ2-7; D ambiguous. Germline V lookup: CDR1 MNHNS, CDR2 SASEGT. Between the trimmed V and J ends, which lost 6 bases and 2 bases, there was a span of 8 bases. The CDR3 contains 12 residues. CDR3: CASRGNTYEQYV. CDR3 nucleotide sequence: TGTGCCAGCAGAGGGAATACCTACGAGCAGTACGTC.

This clonotype was counted between two and nine times. The chain recombines TRBV19 with TRBJ1-5, with 8 positions matching TRBD1. From germline, CDR1 is LNHDA and CDR2 SQIVND (reference sequence). V was clipped by 5 bases and J by 5 bases; unmatched bases: 8. The CDR3 is made up of 15 amino acids. In DNA, the CDR3 is TGTGCCAGTAGTTCAACAGGGGGAAGCCATCAGCCCCAGCATTTT. This sequence encodes CASSSTGGSHQPQHF.

This clonotype came up many times. The rearrangement links TRBV29-1 to TRBJ1-3; possibly TRBD1 for D (5 bases). The germline V gene encodes CDR1 SQVTM and CDR2 ANQGSEA. V lost 3 bases, J lost 2 bases, and 11 bases lay in between. The CDR3 runs to 14 residues. The CDR3 sequence is CSVEGRGTGNTIYF. The CDR3 DNA reads TGCAGCGTTGAGGGGAGGGGTACTGGAAACACCATATATTTT. The variable domain in full, with the rest retrieved from reference TRBV29-1 and TRBJ1-3, is SAVISQKPSRDICQRGTSLTIQCQVDSQVTMMFWYRQQPGQSLTLIATANQGSEATYESGFVIDKFPISRPNLTFSTLTVSNMSPEDSSIYLCSVEGRGTGNTIYFGEGSWLTVV.

This clonotype was seen repeatedly, ten times or more. The genes are TRBV6-6 and TRBJ2-7, with 10 nucleotides matching TRBD2. This CDR3 contains 19 residues. The germline gives CDR1 MNHNY, CDR2 SVGAGI (reference sequence). Germline trimming cut 0 bases from V and 7 bases from J; bases unmatched to any gene: 18. CDR3 loop: CASSYSGLAGVGRMSEQYF. CDR3 nucleotides: TGTGCCAGCAGTTACTCTGGCCTAGCGGGAGTTGGCCGGATGAGTGAGCAGTACTTC.